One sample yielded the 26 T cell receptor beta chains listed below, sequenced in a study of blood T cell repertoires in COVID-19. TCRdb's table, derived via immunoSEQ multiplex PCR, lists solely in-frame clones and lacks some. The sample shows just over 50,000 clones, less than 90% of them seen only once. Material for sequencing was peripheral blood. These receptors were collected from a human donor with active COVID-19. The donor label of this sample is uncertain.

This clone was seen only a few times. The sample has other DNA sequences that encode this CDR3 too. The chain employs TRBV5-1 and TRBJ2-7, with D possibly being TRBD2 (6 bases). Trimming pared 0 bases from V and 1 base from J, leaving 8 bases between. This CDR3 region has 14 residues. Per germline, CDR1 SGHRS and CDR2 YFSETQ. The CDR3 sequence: CASSLVGGSYEQYF. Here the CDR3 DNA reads TGCGCCAGCAGCTTGGTTGGGGGGTCCTACGAGCAGTACTTC.

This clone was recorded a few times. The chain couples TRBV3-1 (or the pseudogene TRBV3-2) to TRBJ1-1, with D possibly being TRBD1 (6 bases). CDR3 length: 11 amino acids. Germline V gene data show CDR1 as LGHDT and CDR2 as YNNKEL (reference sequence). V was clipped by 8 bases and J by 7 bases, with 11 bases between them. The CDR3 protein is CASAGGIEAFF. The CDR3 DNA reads TGTGCCAGCGCTGGGGGCATTGAAGCTTTCTTT.

CDR3 region: CASSQLGAGEQFF. In nucleotides, the CDR3 is TGCGCCAGCAGCCAACTAGGTGCGGGTGAGCAGTTCTTC. The chain couples TRBV4-3 to TRBJ2-1, with D perhaps matching TRBD2 (5 bases). Germline lookup yields CDR1 LGHNA and CDR2 YSLEER. Trimming cost V 2 bases and J 9 bases, with 11 bases left between them. This CDR3 has 13 amino acids.

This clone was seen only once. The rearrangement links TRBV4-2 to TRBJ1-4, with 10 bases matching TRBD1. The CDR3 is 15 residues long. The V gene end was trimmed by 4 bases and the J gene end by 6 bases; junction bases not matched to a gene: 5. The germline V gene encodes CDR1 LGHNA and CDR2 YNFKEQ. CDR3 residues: CASSLQTGGYEKLFF. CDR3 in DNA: TGTGCCAGCAGCCTCCAGACAGGGGGCTATGAAAAACTGTTTTTT.

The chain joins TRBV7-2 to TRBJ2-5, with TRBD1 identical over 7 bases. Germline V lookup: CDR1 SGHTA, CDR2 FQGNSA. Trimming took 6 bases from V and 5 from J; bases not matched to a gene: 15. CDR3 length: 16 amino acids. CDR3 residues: CASRSKGGSEWETQYF. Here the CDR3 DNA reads TGTGCCAGCAGGTCAAAAGGGGGCTCAGAGTGGGAGACCCAGTACTTC.

The CDR3 DNA reads as TGTGCCAGCAGTTATTCCCGACTCACTGAAGCTTTCTTT. This encodes CASSYSRLTEAFF. The chain joins TRBV6-5 to TRBJ1-1; D gene unclear. Per the germline V gene, CDR1 is MNHEY and CDR2 is SVGAGI. The CDR3 contains 13 residues. With 3 bases removed from V and 4 bases from J, the gap between germline ends came to 9 bases.

The chain's CDR3 is CASSGLTGTAYEQYF. The CDR3 DNA reads as TGTGCCAGCAGTGGCTTAACCGGGACTGCCTACGAGCAGTACTTC. This sequence joins TRBV2 and TRBJ2-7; tentative D call: TRBD2 (6 bases). CDR1 SNHLY and CDR2 FYNNEI come from the germline V gene. The CDR3 loop spans 15 amino acids. V was shortened by 4 bases and J by 2 bases, with 15 bases between the two germline ends. Full variable domain (remainder filled in from reference TRBV2 and TRBJ2-7): EPEVTQTPSHQVTQMGQEVILRCVPISNHLYFYWYRQILGQKVEFLVSFYNNEISEKSEIFDDQFSVERPDGSNFTLKIRSTKLEDSAMYFCASSGLTGTAYEQYFGPGTRLTVT.

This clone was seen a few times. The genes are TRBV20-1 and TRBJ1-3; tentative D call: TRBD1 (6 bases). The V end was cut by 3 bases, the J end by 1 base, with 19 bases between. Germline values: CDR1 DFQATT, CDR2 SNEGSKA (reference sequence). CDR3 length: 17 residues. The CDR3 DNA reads TGCAGTGCTAGTACAAAGGACAGACAGTTTTCTGGAAACACCATATATTTT. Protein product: CSASTKDRQFSGNTIYF.

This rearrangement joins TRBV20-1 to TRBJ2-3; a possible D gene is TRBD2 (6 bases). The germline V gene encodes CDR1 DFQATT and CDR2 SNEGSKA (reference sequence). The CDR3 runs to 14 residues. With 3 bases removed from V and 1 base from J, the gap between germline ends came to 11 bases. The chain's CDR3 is CSASVVAGTDTQYF. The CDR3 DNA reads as TGCAGTGCTAGTGTGGTAGCGGGCACAGATACGCAGTATTTT.

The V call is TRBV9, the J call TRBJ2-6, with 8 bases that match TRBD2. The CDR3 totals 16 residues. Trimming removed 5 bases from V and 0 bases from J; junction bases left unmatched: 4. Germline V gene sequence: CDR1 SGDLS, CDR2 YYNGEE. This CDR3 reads CASSITSGSGANVLTF. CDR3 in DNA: TGTGCCAGCAGTATAACTAGCGGCTCTGGGGCCAACGTCCTGACTTTC. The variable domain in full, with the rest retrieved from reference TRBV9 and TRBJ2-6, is DSGVTQTPKHLITATGQRVTLRCSPRSGDLSVYWYQQSLDQGLQFLIQYYNGEERAKGNILERFSAQQFPDLHSELNLSSLELGDSALYFCASSITSGSGANVLTFGAGSRLTVL.

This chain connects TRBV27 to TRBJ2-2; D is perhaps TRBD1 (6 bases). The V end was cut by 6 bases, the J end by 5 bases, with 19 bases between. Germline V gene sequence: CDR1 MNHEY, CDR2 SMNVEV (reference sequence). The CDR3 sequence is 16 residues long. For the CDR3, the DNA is TGTGCCAGCAGATCCAACGGACAGATAGGAACCGGGGAGCTGTTTTTT. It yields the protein CASRSNGQIGTGELFF.

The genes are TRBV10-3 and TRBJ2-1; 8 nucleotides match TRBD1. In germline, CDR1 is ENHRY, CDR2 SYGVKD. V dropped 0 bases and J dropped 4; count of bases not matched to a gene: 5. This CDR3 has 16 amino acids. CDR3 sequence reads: CAISESLTGGYNEQFF. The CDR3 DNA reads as TGTGCCATCAGTGAGTCTTTAACAGGGGGTTACAATGAGCAGTTCTTC.

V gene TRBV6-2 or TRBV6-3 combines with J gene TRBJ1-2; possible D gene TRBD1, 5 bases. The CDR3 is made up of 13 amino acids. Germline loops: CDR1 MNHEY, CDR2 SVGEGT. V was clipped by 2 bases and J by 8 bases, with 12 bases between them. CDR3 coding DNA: TGTGCCAGCAGTTACGCAGGGATCTGGGGCTACACCTTC. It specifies CASSYAGIWGYTF.

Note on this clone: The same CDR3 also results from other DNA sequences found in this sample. CDR3 nucleotides: TGTGCCAGCAGTTCCCGGACAGGCGCGAACTATGGCTACACCTTC. Its translation: CASSSRTGANYGYTF. The chain is built from TRBV6-6 and TRBJ1-2; 7 bases map to TRBD1. The CDR3 length is 15 residues. The J segment lost 2 bases and the V segment lost 4 bases, leaving 7 bases of the junction unmatched. Germline V gene lookup returns CDR1 MNHNY and CDR2 SVGAGI (reference sequence).

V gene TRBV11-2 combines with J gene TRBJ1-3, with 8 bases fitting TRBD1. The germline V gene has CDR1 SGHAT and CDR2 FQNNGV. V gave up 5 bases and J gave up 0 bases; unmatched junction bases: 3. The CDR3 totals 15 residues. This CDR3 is CASSTGTGSGNTIYF. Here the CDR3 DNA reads TGTGCCAGCAGCACTGGGACAGGCTCTGGAAACACCATATATTTT.

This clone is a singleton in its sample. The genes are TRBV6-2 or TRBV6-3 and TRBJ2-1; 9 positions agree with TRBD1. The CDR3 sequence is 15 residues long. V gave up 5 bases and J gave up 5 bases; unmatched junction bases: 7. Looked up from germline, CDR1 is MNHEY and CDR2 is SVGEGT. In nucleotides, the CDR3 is TGTGCCAGCAGTGTGACAGGGGGATACAACAATGAGCAGTTCTTC. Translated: CASSVTGGYNNEQFF.

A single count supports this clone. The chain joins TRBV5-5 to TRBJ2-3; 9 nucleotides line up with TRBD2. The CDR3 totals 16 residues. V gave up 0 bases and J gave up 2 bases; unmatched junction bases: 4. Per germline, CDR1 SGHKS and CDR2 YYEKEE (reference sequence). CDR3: CASSLAASGATDTQYF. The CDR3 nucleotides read TGTGCCAGCAGCTTGGCGGCTAGCGGGGCCACAGATACGCAGTATTTT.

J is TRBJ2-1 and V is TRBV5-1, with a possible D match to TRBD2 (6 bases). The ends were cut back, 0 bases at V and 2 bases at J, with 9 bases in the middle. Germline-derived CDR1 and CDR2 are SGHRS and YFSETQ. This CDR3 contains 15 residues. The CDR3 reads CASSLGGDPYNEQFF. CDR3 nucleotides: TGCGCCAGCAGCTTGGGGGGGGACCCCTACAATGAGCAGTTCTTC.

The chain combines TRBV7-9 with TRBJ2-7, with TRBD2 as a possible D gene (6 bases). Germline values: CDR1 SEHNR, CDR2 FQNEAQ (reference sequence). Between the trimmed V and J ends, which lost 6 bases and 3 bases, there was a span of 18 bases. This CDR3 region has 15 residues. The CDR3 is CASSQSGLDHYEQYF. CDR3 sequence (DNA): TGTGCCAGCAGTCAATCGGGACTTGATCACTACGAGCAGTACTTC.

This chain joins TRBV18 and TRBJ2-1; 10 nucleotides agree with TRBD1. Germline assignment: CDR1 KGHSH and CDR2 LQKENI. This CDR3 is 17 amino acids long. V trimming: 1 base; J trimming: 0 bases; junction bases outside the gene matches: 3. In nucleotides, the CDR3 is TGTGCCAGCTCACCACGTCGACAGGGGGCCTCCTACAATGAGCAGTTCTTC. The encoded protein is CASSPRRQGASYNEQFF.

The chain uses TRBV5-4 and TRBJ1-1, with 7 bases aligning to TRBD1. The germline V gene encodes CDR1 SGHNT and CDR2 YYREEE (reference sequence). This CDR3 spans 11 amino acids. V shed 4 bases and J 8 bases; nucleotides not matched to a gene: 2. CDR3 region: CASSRDSEAFF. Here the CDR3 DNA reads TGTGCCAGCAGCCGGGACAGCGAAGCTTTCTTT. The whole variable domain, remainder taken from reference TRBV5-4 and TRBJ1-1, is ETGVTQSPTHLIKTRGQQVTLRCSSQSGHNTVSWYQQALGQGPQFIFQYYREEENGRGNFPPRFSGLQFPNYSSELNVNALELDDSALYLCASSRDSEAFFGQGTRLTVV.

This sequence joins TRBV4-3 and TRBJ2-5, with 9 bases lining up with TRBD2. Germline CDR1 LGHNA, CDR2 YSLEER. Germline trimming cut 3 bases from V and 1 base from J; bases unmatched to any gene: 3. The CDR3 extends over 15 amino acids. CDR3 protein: CASSQREGTQETQYF. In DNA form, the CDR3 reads TGCGCCAGCAGCCAGCGGGAGGGCACCCAAGAGACCCAGTACTTC.

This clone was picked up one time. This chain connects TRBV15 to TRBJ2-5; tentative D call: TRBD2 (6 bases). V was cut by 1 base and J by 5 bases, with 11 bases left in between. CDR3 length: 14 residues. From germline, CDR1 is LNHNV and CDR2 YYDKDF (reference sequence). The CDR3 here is CATSRGTSKETQYF. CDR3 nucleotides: TGTGCCACCAGCAGAGGAACTAGCAAGGAGACCCAGTACTTC.

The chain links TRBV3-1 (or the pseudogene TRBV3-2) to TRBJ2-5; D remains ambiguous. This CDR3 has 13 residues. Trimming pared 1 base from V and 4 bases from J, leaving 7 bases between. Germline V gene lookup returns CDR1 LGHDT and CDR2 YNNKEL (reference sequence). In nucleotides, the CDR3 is TGTGCCAGCAGCCAAGGTACACGAGAGACCCAGTACTTC. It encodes CASSQGTRETQYF.

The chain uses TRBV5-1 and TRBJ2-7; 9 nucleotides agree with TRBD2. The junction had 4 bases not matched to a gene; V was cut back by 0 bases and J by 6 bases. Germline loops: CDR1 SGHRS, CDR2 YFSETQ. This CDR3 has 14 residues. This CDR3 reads CASSLVGLAGEQYF. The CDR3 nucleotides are TGCGCCAGCAGCTTGGTGGGACTAGCAGGCGAGCAGTACTTC.

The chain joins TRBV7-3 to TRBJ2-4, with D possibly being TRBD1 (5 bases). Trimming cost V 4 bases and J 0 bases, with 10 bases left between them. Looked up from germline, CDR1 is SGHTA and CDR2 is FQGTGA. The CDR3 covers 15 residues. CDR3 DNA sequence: TGTGCCAGCAGCTCGAACAGGTTAGCCAAAAACATTCAGTACTTC. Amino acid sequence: CASSSNRLAKNIQYF.